This T cell receptor (beta chain) was retrieved from a study of human thymus T cells. Libraries were prepared by immunoSEQ multiplex PCR; TCRdb keeps only in-frame clonotypes and omits some of them. The sample yields about 46,000 clones, approximately 95% seen once. This clonotype originated in a girl under two years old with a congenital heart defect but otherwise immunologically healthy. Sequencing used blood.

Here the CDR3 DNA reads TGTGCCAGCAGTTGCCTGGGACTAGCGGGAGATTGCATTCAGTACTTC. Its protein is CASSCLGLAGDCIQYF. The chain employs TRBV27 and TRBJ2-4, with 14 bases that match TRBD2. Germline V lookup: CDR1 MNHEY, CDR2 SMNVEV (reference sequence). The CDR3 extends over 16 amino acids. V lost 4 bases and J lost 9; bases outside the gene matches: 8.